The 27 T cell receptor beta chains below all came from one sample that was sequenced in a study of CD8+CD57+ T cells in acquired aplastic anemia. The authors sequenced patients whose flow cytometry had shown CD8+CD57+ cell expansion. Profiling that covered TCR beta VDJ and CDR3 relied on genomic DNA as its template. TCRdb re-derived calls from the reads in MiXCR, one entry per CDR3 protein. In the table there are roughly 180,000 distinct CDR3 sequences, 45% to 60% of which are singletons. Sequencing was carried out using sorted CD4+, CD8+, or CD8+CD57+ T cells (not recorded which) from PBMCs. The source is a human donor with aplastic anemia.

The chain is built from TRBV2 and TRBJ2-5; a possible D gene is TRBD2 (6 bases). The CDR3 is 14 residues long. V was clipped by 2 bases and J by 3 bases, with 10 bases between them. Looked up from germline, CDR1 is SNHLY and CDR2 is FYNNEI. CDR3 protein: CASSELGGEETQYF. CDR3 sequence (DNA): TGTGCCAGCAGTGAACTCGGAGGGGAAGAGACCCAGTACTTC. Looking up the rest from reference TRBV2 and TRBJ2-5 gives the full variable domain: EPEVTQTPSHQVTQMGQEVILRCVPISNHLYFYWYRQILGQKVEFLVSFYNNEISEKSEIFDDQFSVERPDGSNFTLKIRSTKLEDSAMYFCASSELGGEETQYFGPGTRLLVL.

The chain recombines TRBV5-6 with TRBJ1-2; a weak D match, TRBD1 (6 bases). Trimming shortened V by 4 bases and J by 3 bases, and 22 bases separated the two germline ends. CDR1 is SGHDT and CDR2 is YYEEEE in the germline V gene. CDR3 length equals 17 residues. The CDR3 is CASSLVVRGLAHYGYTF. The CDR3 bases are TGTGCCAGCAGCCTGGTCGTCAGGGGTTTGGCTCACTATGGCTACACCTTC.

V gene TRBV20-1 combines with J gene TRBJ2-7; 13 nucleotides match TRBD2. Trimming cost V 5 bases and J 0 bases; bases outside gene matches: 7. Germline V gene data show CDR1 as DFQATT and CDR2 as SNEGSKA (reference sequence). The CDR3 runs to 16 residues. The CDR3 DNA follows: TGCAGTGCTTCAGGGGGGACTAGCGGGGCCTCCTACGAGCAGTACTTC. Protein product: CSASGGTSGASYEQYF.

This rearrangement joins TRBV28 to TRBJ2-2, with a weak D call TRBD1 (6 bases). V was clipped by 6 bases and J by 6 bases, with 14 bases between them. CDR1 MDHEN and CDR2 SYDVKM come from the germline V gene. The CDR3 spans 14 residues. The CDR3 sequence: CASSLVTGSGELFF. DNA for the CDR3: TGTGCCAGCAGCTTAGTTACAGGGTCCGGGGAGCTGTTTTTT.

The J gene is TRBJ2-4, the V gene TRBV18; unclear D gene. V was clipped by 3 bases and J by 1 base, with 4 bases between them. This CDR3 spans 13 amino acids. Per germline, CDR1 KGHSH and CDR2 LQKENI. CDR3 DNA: TGTGCCAGCTCACCTTTGGCCAAAAACATTCAGTACTTC. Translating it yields CASSPLAKNIQYF. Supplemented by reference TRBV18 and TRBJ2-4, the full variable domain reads NAGVMQNPRHLVRRRGQEARLRCSPMKGHSHVYWYRQLPEEGLKFMVYLQKENIIDESGMPKERFSAEFPKEGPSILRIQQVVRGDSAAYFCASSPLAKNIQYFGAGTRLSVL.

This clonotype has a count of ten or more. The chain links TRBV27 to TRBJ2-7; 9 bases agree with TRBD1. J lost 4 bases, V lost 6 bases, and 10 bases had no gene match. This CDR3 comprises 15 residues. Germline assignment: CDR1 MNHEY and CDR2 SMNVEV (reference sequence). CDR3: CASRPWTGEIYEQYF. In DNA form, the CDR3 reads TGTGCCAGCAGACCATGGACAGGGGAGATTTACGAGCAGTACTTC.

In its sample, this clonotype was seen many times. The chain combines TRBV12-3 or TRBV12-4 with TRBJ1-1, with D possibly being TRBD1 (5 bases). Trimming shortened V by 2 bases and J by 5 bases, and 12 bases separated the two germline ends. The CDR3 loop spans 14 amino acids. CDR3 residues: CASSLKGFGTEAFF. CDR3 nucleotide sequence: TGTGCCAGCAGTTTAAAGGGGTTTGGGACTGAAGCTTTCTTT.

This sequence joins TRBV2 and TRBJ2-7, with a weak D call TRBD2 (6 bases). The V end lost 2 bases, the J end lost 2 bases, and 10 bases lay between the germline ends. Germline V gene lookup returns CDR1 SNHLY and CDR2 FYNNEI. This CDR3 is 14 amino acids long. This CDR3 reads CASSEWGETYEQYF. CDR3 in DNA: TGTGCCAGCAGTGAATGGGGGGAGACCTACGAGCAGTACTTC.

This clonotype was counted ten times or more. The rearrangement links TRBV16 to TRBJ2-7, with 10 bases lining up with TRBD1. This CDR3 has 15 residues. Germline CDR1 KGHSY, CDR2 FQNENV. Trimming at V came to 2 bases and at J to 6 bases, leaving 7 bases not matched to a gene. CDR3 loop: CASSQPDRGQGEQYF. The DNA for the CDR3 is TGTGCCAGCAGCCAACCCGACAGGGGGCAAGGCGAGCAGTACTTC.

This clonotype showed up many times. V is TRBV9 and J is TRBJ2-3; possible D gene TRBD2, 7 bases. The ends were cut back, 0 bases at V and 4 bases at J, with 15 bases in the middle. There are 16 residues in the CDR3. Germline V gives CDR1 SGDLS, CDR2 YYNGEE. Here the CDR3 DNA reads TGTGCCAGCAGCGTAGGTCCCGCGGGGGCCCCAGATACGCAGTATTTT. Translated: CASSVGPAGAPDTQYF. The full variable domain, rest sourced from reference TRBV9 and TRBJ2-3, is DSGVTQTPKHLITATGQRVTLRCSPRSGDLSVYWYQQSLDQGLQFLIQYYNGEERAKGNILERFSAQQFPDLHSELNLSSLELGDSALYFCASSVGPAGAPDTQYFGPGTRLTVL.

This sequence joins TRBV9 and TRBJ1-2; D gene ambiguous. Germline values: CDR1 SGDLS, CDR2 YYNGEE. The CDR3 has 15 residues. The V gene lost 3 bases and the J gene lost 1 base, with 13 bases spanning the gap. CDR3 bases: TGTGCCAGCAGCGCCAACCAACAGTTTAACTATGGCTACACCTTC. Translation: CASSANQQFNYGYTF.

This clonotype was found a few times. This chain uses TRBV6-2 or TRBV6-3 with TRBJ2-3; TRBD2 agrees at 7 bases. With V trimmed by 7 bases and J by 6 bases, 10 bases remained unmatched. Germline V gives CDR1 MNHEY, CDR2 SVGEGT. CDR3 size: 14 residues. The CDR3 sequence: CASKRGGTSDTQYF. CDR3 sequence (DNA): TGTGCCAGCAAGCGGGGAGGGACCTCGGATACGCAGTATTTT.

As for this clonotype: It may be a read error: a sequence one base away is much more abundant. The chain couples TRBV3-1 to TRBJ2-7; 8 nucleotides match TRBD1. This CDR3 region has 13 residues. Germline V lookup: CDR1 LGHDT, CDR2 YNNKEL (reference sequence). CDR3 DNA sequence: TGTGCCAGCGGCCAGGGACAGGACTACGAGCAGTACTTC. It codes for CASGQGQDYEQYF.

The CDR3 region is CATSTGVSYEQYF. The CDR3 bases are TGTGCCACCTCGACAGGGGTATCCTACGAGCAGTACTTC. The chain links TRBV15 to TRBJ2-7, with TRBD1 matching 8 bases. Germline CDR1 reads LNHNV; CDR2 reads YYDKDF (reference sequence). The CDR3 runs to 13 residues. The V and J ends lost 8 bases and 1 base, in that order; junction bases with no gene match: 4.

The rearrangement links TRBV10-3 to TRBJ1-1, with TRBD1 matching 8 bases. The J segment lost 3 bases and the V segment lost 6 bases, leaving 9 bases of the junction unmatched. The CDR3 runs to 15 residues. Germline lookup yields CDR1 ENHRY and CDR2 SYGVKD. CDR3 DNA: TGTGCCATCAGCCGGACAGGGATTAAGTACACTGAAGCTTTCTTT. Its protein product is CAISRTGIKYTEAFF.

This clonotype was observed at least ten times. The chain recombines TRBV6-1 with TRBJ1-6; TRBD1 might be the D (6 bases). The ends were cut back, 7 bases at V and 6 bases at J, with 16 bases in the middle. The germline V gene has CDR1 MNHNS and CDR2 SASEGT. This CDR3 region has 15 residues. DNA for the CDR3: TGTGCCAGCATCCCCTTCAGGGGAGGTAATTCACCCCTCCACTTT. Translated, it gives CASIPFRGGNSPLHF.

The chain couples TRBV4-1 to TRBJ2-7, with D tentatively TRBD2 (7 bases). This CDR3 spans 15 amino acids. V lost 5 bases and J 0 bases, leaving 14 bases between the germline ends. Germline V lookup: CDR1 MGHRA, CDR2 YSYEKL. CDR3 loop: CASSKGGSSSYEQYF. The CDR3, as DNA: TGCGCCAGCAGCAAGGGGGGGTCGAGCTCCTACGAGCAGTACTTC.

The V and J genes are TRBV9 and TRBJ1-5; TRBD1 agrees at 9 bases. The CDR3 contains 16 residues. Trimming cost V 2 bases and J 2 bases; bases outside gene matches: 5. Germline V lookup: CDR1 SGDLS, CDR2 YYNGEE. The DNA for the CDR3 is TGTGCCAGCAGCGTGGAGGGACAGGGAGGCAATCAGCCCCAGCATTTT. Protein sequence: CASSVEGQGGNQPQHF.

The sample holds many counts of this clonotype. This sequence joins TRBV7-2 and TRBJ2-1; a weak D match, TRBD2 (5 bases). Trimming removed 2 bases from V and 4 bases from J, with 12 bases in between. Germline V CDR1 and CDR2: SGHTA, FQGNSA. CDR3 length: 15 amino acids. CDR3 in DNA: TGTGCCAGCAGCTTAACCCCCGGGGTGTACAATGAGCAGTTCTTC. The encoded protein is CASSLTPGVYNEQFF.

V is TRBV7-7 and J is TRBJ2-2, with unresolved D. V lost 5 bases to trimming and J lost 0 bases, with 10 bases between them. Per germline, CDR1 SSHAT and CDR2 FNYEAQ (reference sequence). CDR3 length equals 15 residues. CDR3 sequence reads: CASSPQPTNTGELFF. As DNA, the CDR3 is TGTGCCAGCAGCCCCCAGCCGACGAACACCGGGGAGCTGTTTTTT.

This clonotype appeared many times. The CDR3 DNA follows: TGTGCCAGCAGTGATCGCCGGGGGTGGGTCTACGAGCAGTACTTC. Translating it yields CASSDRRGWVYEQYF. This chain joins TRBV6-1 and TRBJ2-7, with D possibly TRBD2 on 6 matching bases. CDR3 length: 15 amino acids. V was clipped by 3 bases and J by 3 bases, with 15 bases between them. Germline V gene data show CDR1 as MNHNS and CDR2 as SASEGT.

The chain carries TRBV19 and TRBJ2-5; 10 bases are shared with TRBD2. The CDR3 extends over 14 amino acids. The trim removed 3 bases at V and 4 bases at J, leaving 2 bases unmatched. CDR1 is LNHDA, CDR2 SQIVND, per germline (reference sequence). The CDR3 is CASSMASGGETQYF. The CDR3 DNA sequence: TGTGCCAGTAGTATGGCTAGCGGGGGAGAGACCCAGTACTTC.

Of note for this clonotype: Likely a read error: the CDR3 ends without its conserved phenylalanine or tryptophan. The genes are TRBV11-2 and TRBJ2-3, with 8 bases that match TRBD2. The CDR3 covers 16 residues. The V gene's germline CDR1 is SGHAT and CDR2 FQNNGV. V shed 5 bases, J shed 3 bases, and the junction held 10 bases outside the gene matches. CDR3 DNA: TGTGCCAGCAGCACCCCAGCGGGGGTAATGACAGATACGCAGTATCTT. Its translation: CASSTPAGVMTDTQYL.

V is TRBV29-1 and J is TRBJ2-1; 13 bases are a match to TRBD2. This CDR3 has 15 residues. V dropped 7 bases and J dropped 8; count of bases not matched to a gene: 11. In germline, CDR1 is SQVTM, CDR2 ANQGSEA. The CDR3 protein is CSARTSGSPGDEQFF. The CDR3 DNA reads TGCAGCGCTAGGACTAGCGGGAGTCCGGGCGATGAGCAGTTCTTC.

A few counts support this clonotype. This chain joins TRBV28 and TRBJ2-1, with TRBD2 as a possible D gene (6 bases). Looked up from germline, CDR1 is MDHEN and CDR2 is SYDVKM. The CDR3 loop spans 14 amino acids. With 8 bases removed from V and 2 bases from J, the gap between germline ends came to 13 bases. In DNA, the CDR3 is TGTGCCAGCCGGGCGGGGCGACCCTACAATGAGCAGTTCTTC. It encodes CASRAGRPYNEQFF. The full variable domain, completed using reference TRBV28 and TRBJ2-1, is DVKVTQSSRYLVKRTGEKVFLECVQDMDHENMFWYRQDPGLGLRLIYFSYDVKMKEKGDIPEGYSVSREKKERFSLILESASTNQTSMYLCASRAGRPYNEQFFGPGTRLTVL.

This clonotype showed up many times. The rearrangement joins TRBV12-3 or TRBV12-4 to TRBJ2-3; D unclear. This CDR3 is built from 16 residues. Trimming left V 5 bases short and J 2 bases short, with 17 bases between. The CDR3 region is CASSTARRVDTDTQYF. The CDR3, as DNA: TGTGCCAGCAGTACCGCGAGAAGGGTCGACACAGATACGCAGTATTTT.

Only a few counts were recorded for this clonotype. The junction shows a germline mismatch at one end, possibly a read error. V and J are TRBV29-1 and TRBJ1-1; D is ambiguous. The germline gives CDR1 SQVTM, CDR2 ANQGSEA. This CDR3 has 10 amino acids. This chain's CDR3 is CSVAPSLHGF. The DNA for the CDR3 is TGCAGCGTGGCCCCGTCCCTTCACGGTTTT. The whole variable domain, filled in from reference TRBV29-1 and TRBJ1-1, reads SAVISQKPSRDICQRGTSLTIQCQVDSQVTMMFWYRQQPGQSLTLIATANQGSEATYESGFVIDKFPISRPNLTFSTLTVSNMSPEDSSIYLCSVAPSLHGFGQGTRLTVV.